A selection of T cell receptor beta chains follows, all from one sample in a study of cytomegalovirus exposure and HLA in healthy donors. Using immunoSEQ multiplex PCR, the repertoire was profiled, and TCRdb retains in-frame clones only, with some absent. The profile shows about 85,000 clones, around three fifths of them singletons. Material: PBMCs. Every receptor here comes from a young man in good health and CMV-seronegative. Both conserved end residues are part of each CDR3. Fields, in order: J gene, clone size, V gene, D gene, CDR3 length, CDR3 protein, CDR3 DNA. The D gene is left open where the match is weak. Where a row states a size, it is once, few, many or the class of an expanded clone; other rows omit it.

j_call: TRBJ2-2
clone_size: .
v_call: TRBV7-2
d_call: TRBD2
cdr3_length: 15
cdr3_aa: CASSTRTSANGELFF
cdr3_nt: TGTGCCAGCAGCACCCGGACTAGCGCTAACGGGGAGCTGTTTTTT

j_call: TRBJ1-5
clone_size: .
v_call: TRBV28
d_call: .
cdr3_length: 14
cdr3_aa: CASSLGQTNQPQHF
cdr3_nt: TGTGCCAGCAGCTTAGGACAGACCAATCAGCCCCAGCATTTT

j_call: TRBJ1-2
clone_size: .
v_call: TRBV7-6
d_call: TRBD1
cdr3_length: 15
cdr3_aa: CASSQPGQGLEGYTF
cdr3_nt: TGTGCCAGCAGCCAGCCGGGACAGGGTTTAGAGGGCTACACCTTC

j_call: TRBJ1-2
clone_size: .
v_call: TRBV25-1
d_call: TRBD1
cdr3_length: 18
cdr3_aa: CASSEPWGQAGQGPGYTF
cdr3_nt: TGTGCCAGCAGTGAGCCGTGGGGGCAGGCGGGACAGGGACCGGGCTACACCTTC

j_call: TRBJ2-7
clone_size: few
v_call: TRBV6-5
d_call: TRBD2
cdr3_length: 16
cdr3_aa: CASSLLAGVLSYEQYF
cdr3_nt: TGTGCCAGCAGTTTACTAGCGGGAGTCCTCTCCTACGAGCAGTACTTC

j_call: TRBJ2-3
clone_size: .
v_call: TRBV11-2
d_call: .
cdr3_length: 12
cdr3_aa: CASSFYRDTQYF
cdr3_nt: TGTGCCAGCAGCTTTTACAGGGATACGCAGTATTTT

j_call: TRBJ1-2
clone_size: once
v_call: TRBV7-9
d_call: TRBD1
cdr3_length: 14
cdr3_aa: CASSLGGQGVSYTF
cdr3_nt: TGTGCCAGCAGCTTAGGAGGACAGGGGGTGAGCTACACCTTC

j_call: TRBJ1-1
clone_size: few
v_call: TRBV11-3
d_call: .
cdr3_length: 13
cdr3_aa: CASSLVIDTEAFF
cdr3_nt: TGTGCCAGCAGCTTAGTGATAGACACTGAAGCTTTCTTT

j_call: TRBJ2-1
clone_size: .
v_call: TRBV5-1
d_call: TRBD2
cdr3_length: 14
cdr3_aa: CASQTGTSGNEQFF
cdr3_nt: TGCGCCAGCCAAACCGGGACTAGCGGTAATGAGCAGTTCTTC

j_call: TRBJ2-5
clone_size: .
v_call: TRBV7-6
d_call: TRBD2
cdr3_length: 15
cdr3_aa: CASSRTLTSGETQYF
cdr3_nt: TGTGCCAGCAGCCGAACTTTGACTAGCGGAGAGACCCAGTACTTC

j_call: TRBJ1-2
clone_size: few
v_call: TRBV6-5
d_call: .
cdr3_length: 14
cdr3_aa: CASGYVGEVVGYTF
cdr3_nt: TGTGCCAGCGGATATGTTGGGGAGGTTGTAGGCTACACCTTC

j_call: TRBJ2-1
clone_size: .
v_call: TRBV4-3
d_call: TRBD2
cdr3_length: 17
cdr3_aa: CASSQAARGGGDNEQFF
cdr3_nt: TGCGCCAGCAGCCAAGCCGCCCGCGGGGGGGGCGACAATGAGCAGTTCTTC

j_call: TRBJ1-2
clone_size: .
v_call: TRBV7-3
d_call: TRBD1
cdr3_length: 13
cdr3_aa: CASSTDRGARYTF
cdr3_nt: TGTGCCAGCAGCACCGACAGGGGTGCGCGCTACACCTTC

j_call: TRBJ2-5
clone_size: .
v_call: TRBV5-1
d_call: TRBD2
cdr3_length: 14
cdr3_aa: CASSLAGDRETQYF
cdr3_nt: TGCGCCAGCAGTCTAGCGGGAGATCGGGAGACCCAGTACTTC

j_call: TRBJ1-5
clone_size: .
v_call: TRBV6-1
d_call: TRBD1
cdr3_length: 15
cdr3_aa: CASSESRTGGNPQHF
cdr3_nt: TGTGCCAGCAGTGAAAGCAGGACAGGGGGTAATCCCCAGCATTTT